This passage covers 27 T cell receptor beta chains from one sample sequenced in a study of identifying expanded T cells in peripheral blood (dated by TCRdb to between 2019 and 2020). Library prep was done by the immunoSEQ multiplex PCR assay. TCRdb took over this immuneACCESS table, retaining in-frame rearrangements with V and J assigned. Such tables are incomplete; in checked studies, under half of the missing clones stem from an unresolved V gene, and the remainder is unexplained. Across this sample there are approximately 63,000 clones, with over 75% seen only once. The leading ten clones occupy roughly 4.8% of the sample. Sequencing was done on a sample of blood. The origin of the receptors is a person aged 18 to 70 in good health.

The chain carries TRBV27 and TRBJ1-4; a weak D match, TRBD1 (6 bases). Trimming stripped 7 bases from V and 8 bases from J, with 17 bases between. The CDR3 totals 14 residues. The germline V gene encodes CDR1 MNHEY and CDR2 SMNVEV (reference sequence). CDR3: CASTSGDGGEKLFF. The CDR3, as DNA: TGTGCCAGCACCTCAGGGGACGGCGGGGAAAAACTGTTTTTT.

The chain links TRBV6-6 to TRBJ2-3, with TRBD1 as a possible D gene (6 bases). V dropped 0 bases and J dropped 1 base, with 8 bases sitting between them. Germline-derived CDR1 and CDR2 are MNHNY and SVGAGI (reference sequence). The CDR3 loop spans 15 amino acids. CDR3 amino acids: CASSYSQGRTDTQYF. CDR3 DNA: TGTGCCAGCAGTTACTCCCAGGGGCGCACAGATACGCAGTATTTT.

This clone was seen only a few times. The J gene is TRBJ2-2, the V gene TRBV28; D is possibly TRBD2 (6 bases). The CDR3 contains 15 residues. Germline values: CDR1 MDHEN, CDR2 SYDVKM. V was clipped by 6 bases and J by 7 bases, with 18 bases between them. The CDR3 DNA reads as TGTGCCAGCAGCCCTGGGAGCCGGGAGAGCGGGGAGCTGTTTTTT. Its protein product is CASSPGSRESGELFF. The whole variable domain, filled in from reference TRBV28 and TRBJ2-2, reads DVKVTQSSRYLVKRTGEKVFLECVQDMDHENMFWYRQDPGLGLRLIYFSYDVKMKEKGDIPEGYSVSREKKERFSLILESASTNQTSMYLCASSPGSRESGELFFGEGSRLTVL.

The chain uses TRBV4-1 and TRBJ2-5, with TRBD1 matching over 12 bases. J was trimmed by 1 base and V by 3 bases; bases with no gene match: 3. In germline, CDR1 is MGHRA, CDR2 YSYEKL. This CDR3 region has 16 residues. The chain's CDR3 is CASSQRDRGLQETQYF. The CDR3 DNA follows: TGCGCCAGCAGCCAGAGGGACAGGGGGCTCCAAGAGACCCAGTACTTC.

The CDR3 region is CASRTGYTQYF. The CDR3, as DNA: TGTGCCAGTAGAACGGGTTATACGCAGTATTTT. This chain connects TRBV19 to TRBJ2-3; D gene uncertain. CDR1 is LNHDA and CDR2 is SQIVND in the germline V gene (reference sequence). CDR3 size: 11 residues. V lost 6 bases to trimming and J lost 7 bases, with 8 bases between them.

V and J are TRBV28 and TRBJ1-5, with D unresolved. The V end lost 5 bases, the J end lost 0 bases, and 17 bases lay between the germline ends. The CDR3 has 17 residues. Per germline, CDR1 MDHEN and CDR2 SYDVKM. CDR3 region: CASSPTPAANSNQPQHF. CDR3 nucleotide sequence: TGTGCCAGCAGTCCCACCCCCGCCGCCAATAGCAATCAGCCCCAGCATTTT.

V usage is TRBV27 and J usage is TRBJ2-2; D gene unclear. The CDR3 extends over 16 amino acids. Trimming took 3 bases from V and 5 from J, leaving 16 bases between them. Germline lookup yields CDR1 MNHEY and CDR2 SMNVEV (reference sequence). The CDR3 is CASSLSGRKNTGELFF. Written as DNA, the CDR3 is TGTGCCAGCAGTTTGAGTGGGCGAAAGAATACCGGGGAGCTGTTTTTT.

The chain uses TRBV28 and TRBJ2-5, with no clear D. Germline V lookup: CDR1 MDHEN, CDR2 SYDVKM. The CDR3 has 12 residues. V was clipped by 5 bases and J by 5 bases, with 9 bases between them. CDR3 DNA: TGTGCCAGCAGTCTAAAGGTTGAGACCCAGTACTTC. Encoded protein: CASSLKVETQYF.

The CDR3 sequence: CASSSPGTAPAEQYF. CDR3 in DNA: TGCGCCAGCAGCTCTCCGGGGACAGCTCCCGCCGAGCAGTACTTC. This sequence joins TRBV5-1 and TRBJ2-7, with 7 bases identical to TRBD1. The V segment lost 3 bases and the J segment 6 bases; nucleotides outside the gene matches: 12. The CDR3 contains 15 residues. Germline loops: CDR1 SGHRS, CDR2 YFSETQ.

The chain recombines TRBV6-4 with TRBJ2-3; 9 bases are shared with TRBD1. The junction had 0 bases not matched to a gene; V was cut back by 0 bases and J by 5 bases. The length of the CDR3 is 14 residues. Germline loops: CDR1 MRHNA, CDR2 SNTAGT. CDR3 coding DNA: TGTGCCAGCAGTGACTCGACAGGGGGAGATACGCAGTATTTT. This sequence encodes CASSDSTGGDTQYF.

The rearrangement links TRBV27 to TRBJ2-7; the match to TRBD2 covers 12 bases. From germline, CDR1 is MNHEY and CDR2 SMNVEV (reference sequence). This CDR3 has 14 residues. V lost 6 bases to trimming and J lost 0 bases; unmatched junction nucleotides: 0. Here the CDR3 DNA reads TGTGCCAGCAGACTAGCGGGAGGCTCCTACGAGCAGTACTTC. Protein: CASRLAGGSYEQYF.

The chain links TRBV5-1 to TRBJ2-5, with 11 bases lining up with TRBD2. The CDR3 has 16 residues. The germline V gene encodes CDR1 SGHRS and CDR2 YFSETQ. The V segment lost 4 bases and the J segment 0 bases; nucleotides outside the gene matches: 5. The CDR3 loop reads CASSVGLAGYQETQYF. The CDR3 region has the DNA TGCGCCAGCAGCGTAGGACTAGCGGGTTACCAAGAGACCCAGTACTTC.

In nucleotides, the CDR3 is TGTGCCAGCAGCTTCGGTGCGGGAGGGCCGCGAGAGCAGTACTTC. It codes for CASSFGAGGPREQYF. The chain recombines TRBV7-3 with TRBJ2-7; 9 bases are a match to TRBD2. From germline, CDR1 is SGHTA and CDR2 FQGTGA. V was clipped by 3 bases and J by 7 bases; unmatched bases: 10. There are 15 residues in the CDR3.

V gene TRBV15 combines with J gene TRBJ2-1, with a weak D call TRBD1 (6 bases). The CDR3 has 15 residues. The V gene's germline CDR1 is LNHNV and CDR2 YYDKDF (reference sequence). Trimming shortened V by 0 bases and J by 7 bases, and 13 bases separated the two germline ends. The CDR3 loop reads CATSRDGQSFNEQFF. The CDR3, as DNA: TGTGCCACCAGCAGAGATGGACAGAGTTTTAATGAGCAGTTCTTC.

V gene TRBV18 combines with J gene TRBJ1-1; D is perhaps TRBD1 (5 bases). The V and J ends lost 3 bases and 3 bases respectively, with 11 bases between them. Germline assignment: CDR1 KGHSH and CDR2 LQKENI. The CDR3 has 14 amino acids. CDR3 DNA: TGTGCCAGCTCACCGCGGAGGGGTGACACTGAAGCTTTCTTT. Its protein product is CASSPRRGDTEAFF.

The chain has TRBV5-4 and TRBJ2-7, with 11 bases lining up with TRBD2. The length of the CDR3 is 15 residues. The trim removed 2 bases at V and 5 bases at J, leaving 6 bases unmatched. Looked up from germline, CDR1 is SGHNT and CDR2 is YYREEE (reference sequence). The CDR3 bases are TGTGCCAGCAGCTTAATAGCGGGAGGGCTTGACGAGCAGTACTTC. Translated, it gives CASSLIAGGLDEQYF.

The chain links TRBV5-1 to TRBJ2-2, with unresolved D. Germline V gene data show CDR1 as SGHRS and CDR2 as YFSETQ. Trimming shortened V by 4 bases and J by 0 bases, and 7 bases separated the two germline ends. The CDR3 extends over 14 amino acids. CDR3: CASSPTTNTGELFF. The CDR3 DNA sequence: TGCGCCAGCAGCCCGACGACGAACACCGGGGAGCTGTTTTTT.

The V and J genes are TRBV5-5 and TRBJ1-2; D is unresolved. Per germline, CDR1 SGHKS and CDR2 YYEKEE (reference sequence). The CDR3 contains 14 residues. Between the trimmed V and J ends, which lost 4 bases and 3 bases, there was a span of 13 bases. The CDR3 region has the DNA TGTGCCAGCAGCCTGGAGCTGGGTGACTATGGCTACACCTTC. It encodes CASSLELGDYGYTF.

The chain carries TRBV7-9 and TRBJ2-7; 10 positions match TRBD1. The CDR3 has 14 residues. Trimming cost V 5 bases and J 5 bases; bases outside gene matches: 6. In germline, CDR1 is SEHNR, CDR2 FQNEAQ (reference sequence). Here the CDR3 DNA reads TGTGCCAGCAGCGGGGACAGGGGCTTCAACGAGCAGTACTTC. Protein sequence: CASSGDRGFNEQYF.

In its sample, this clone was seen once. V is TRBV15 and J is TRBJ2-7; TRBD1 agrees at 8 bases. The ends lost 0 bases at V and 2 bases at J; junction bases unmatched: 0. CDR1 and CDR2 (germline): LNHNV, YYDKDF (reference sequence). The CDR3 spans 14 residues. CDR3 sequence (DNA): TGTGCCACCAGCAGAGAACAGGGGGCCTACGAGCAGTACTTC. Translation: CATSREQGAYEQYF.

CDR3 sequence: CATSTRTGMNTEAFF. The CDR3 nucleotides read TGTGCCACCTCGACCAGGACAGGGATGAACACTGAAGCTTTCTTT. This chain links TRBV28 with TRBJ1-1; 8 nucleotides align to TRBD1. This CDR3 has 15 amino acids. V was clipped by 10 bases and J by 0 bases; unmatched bases: 10. The germline CDR1 and CDR2 sequences are MDHEN and SYDVKM.

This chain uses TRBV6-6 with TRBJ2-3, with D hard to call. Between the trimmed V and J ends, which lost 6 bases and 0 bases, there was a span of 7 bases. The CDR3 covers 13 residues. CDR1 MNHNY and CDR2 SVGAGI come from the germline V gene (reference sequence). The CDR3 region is CASRRDSTDTQYF. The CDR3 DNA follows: TGTGCCAGCAGAAGGGATAGCACAGATACGCAGTATTTT.

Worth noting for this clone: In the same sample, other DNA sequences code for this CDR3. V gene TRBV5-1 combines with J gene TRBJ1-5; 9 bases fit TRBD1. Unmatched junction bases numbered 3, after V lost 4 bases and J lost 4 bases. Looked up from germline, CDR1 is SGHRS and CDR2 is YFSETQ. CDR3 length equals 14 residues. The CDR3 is CASSLTGGNQPQHF. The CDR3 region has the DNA TGCGCCAGCAGCCTGACAGGGGGGAATCAGCCCCAGCATTTT.

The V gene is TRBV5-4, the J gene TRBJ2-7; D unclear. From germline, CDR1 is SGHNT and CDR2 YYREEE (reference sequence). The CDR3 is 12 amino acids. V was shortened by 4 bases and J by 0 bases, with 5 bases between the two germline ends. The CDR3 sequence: CASSRDSYEQYF. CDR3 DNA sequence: TGTGCCAGCAGCCGCGACTCCTACGAGCAGTACTTC.

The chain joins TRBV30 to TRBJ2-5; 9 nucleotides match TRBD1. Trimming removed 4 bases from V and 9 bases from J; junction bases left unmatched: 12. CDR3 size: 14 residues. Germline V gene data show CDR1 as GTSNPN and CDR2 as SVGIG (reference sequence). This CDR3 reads CAWTPGTGSEAQYF. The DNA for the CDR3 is TGTGCCTGGACACCCGGGACAGGGTCCGAGGCCCAGTACTTC.

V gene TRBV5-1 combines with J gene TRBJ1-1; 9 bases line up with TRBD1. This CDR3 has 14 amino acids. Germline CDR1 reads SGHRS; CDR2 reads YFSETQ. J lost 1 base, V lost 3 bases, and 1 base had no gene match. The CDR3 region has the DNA TGCGCCAGCAGCTCGACAGGGGGGAACACTGAAGCTTTCTTT. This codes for CASSSTGGNTEAFF.

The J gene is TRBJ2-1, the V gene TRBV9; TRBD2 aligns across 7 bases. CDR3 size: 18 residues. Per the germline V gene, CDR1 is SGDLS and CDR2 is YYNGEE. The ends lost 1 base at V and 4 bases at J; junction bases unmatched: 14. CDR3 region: CASSVRPPAGVGYNEQFF. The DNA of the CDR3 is TGTGCCAGCAGCGTACGGCCCCCTGCGGGGGTCGGATACAATGAGCAGTTCTTC.